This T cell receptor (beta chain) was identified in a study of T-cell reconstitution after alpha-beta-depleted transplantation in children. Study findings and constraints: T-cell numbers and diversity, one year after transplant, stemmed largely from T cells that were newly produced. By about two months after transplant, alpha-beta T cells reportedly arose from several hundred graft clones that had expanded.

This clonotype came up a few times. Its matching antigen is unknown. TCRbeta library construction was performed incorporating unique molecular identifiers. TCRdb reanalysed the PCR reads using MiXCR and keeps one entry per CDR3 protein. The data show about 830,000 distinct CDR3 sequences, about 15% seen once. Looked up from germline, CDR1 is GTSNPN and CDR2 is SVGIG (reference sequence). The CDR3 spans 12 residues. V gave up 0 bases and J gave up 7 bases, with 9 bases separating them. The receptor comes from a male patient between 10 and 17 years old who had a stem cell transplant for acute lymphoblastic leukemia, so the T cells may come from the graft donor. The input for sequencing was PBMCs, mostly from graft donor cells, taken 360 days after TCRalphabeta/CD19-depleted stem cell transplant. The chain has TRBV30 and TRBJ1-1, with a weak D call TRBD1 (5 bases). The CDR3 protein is CAWSVRGVEAFF. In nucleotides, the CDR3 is TGTGCCTGGAGTGTACGGGGCGTTGAAGCTTTCTTT.